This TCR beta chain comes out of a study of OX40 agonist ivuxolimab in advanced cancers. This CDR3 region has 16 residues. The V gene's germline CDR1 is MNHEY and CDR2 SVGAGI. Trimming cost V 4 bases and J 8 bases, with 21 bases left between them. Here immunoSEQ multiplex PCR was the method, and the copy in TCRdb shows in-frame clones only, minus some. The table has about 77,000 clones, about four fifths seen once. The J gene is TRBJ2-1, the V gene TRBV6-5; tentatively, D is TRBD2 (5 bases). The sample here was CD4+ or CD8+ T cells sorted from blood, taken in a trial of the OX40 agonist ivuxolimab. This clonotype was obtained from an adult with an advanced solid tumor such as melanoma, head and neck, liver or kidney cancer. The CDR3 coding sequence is TGTGCCAGCAGTTCGCCCAACGGACTGACACGGGATGAGCAGTTCTTC. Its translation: CASSSPNGLTRDEQFF.